The next 21 T cell receptor beta chains were all read from a single sample in a study of shared clonotypes between healthy human individuals. Generated by immunoSEQ multiplex PCR, the TCRdb table keeps only in-frame clones and is missing some. The profile shows around 430,000 clones, about 76% of them singletons. The source material was PBMCs. Every receptor here comes from a middle-aged woman in good health. Some clones in this sample may be carry-over from other donors' samples.

This clone showed up just once. CDR3 nucleotides: TGTGCCAGCAGCTTAGTACGGGCAGCGATGAACACTGAAGCTTTCTTT. Translated: CASSLVRAAMNTEAFF. The chain has TRBV11-2 and TRBJ1-1, with no clear D. The V end lost 1 base, the J end lost 0 bases, and 12 bases lay between the germline ends. This CDR3 has 16 amino acids. The germline CDR1 and CDR2 sequences are SGHAT and FQNNGV.

Comments on this clone: It may be a read error: a sequence one base away is much more abundant. The sample has other DNA sequences that encode this CDR3 too. V gene TRBV29-1 combines with J gene TRBJ1-5; D is possibly TRBD1 (5 bases). Looked up from germline, CDR1 is SQVTM and CDR2 is ANQGSEA. V was clipped by 4 bases and J by 10 bases, with 17 bases between them. This CDR3 has 13 residues. DNA of the CDR3: TGCAGCGTTGTATGGGGGGAGTCTCAACCCCAGCATTTT. As protein: CSVVWGESQPQHF.

The chain is built from TRBV7-2 and TRBJ2-5, with D unclear. The J call is in doubt because the DNA end fits TRBJ2-7 better. This CDR3 is built from 13 residues. Per the germline V gene, CDR1 is SGHTA and CDR2 is FQGNSA. DNA for the CDR3: TGTGCCAGCAGCCGAGTGCCTTCCTACGAGCAGTACTTC. This translates into CASSRVPSYEQYF.

This clone was counted once. V usage is TRBV12-2 and J usage is TRBJ2-2; TRBD2 is the table's D call and was not checked against the DNA. TRBV12-2 is marked as a pseudogene. This CDR3 spans 13 amino acids. Written as DNA, the CDR3 is TGTGCAAGTCGCTTAGGTTCTACCGGGGAGCTGTTTTTT. This sequence encodes CASRLGSTGELFF.

This rearrangement joins TRBV27 to TRBJ2-3, with no clear D. The CDR3 runs to 14 residues. V lost 3 bases and J lost 4, with 11 bases in between. Germline V gene data show CDR1 as MNHEY and CDR2 as SMNVEV (reference sequence). As DNA, the CDR3 is TGTGCCAGCAGTTTCGGGTCCAGACCAGATACGCAGTATTTT. Its translation is CASSFGSRPDTQYF.

The chain recombines TRBV27 with TRBJ2-7; TRBD2 might be the D (7 bases). Trimming cost V 3 bases and J 3 bases, with 15 bases left between them. From germline, CDR1 is MNHEY and CDR2 SMNVEV (reference sequence). This CDR3 is built from 15 residues. CDR3 protein: CASSLGRGANYEQYF. In DNA form, the CDR3 reads TGTGCCAGCAGTTTGGGCCGGGGGGCTAACTACGAGCAGTACTTC.

The V gene is TRBV7-6, the J gene TRBJ2-7; 7 nucleotides line up with TRBD1. Germline V CDR1 and CDR2: SGHVS, FNYEAQ. There are 15 residues in the CDR3. Germline trimming cut 2 bases from V and 5 bases from J; bases unmatched to any gene: 9. CDR3 coding DNA: TGTGCCAGCAGCTTACTTATACAGGGGTTGGACGAGCAGTACTTC. Translated: CASSLLIQGLDEQYF.

Remarks on this clone: Other nucleotide sequences in the sample specify the same CDR3. V gene TRBV18 combines with J gene TRBJ2-7; 7 nucleotides agree with TRBD1. Germline V gene lookup returns CDR1 KGHSH and CDR2 LQKENI. Trimming took 3 bases from V and 0 from J; bases not matched to a gene: 2. The CDR3 is 14 residues long. CDR3 protein: CASSPTGSSYEQYF. The CDR3, as DNA: TGTGCCAGCTCACCGACAGGGAGCTCCTACGAGCAGTACTTC. The full variable domain, with the rest looked up from reference TRBV18 and TRBJ2-7, is NAGVMQNPRHLVRRRGQEARLRCSPMKGHSHVYWYRQLPEEGLKFMVYLQKENIIDESGMPKERFSAEFPKEGPSILRIQQVVRGDSAAYFCASSPTGSSYEQYFGPGTRLTVT.

The V gene is TRBV19, the J gene TRBJ2-3; no reliable D call. V lost 6 bases to trimming and J lost 2 bases, with 3 bases between them. The CDR3 sequence is 11 residues long. Germline CDR1 and CDR2: LNHDA and SQIVND (reference sequence). The CDR3 DNA is TGTGCCAGTAGGATCACAGATACGCAGTATTTT. Residues: CASRITDTQYF.

The J gene is TRBJ2-1, the V gene TRBV5-1; D gene unclear. Germline V gene sequence: CDR1 SGHRS, CDR2 YFSETQ. V was clipped by 4 bases and J by 6 bases, with 5 bases between them. There are 11 residues in the CDR3. CDR3 sequence (DNA): TGCGCCAGCAGCGGCGGCAATGAGCAGTTCTTC. Residues: CASSGGNEQFF.

The V and J genes are TRBV7-3 and TRBJ2-1; D uncertain. The CDR3 runs 15 residues. Germline CDR1 and CDR2: SGHTA and FQGTGA. Trimming took off 5 bases at V and 0 bases at J, with 11 bases between the two ends. CDR3 loop: CASSPRLSSYNEQFF. The DNA of the CDR3 is TGTGCCAGCAGCCCCCGGCTGAGCTCCTACAATGAGCAGTTCTTC.

This clone was recorded once. CDR3 sequence reads: CASSRGTGVGQPQHF. In DNA, the CDR3 is TGTGCCAGCAGCCGAGGGACAGGGGTTGGACAGCCCCAGCATTTT. The genes are TRBV27 and TRBJ1-5, with 10 positions matching TRBD1. The V segment lost 6 bases and the J segment 7 bases; nucleotides outside the gene matches: 9. The CDR3 totals 15 residues. Germline assignment: CDR1 MNHEY and CDR2 SMNVEV (reference sequence).

The rearrangement uses TRBV7-2 and TRBJ1-2, with D possibly matching TRBD1 (6 bases). Germline-derived CDR1 and CDR2 are SGHTA and FQGNSA. The CDR3 is made up of 14 amino acids. Trimming removed 6 bases from V and 3 bases from J, with 14 bases in between. CDR3 region: CASSSGVGHYGYTF. The DNA of the CDR3 is TGTGCCAGCAGTTCAGGGGTTGGGCACTATGGCTACACCTTC.

The CDR3 sequence is CASSSPDRGDTEAFF. The CDR3 nucleotides are TGTGCCAGCAGCTCTCCCGACAGGGGCGACACTGAAGCTTTCTTT. The chain joins TRBV21-1 to TRBJ1-1; the D segment call TRBD1 is taken from the table without a DNA check. TRBV21-1 is given as a pseudogene. There are 15 residues in the CDR3.

CDR3 DNA sequence: TGTGCCAGCAGTTTTCTTTTAGCGACCACAGATACGCAGTATTTT. Amino acid sequence: CASSFLLATTDTQYF. J is TRBJ2-3 and V is TRBV27, with a possible D match to TRBD2 (5 bases). CDR1 and CDR2 (germline): MNHEY, SMNVEV (reference sequence). The CDR3 sequence is 15 residues long. Trimming shortened V by 3 bases and J by 2 bases, and 12 bases separated the two germline ends.

The rearrangement joins TRBV7-9 to TRBJ2-1; 9 bases agree with TRBD1. This CDR3 comprises 16 residues. V lost 2 bases to trimming and J lost 9 bases; unmatched junction nucleotides: 11. The germline CDR1 and CDR2 sequences are SEHNR and FQNEAQ (reference sequence). CDR3 sequence: CASSLSGTGKGGEQFF. The CDR3 coding sequence is TGTGCCAGCAGCTTATCCGGGACAGGGAAGGGTGGTGAGCAGTTCTTC.

Points on this clone: One end of the junction does not line up with germline, which may come from a read error. The same CDR3 can be traced to other DNA sequences in this sample. The rearrangement joins TRBV5-4 to TRBJ1-6; D gene uncertain. Germline assignment: CDR1 SGHNT and CDR2 YYREEE (reference sequence). The CDR3 extends over 15 amino acids. The CDR3 protein is CASSLANRDNSPLHF. In DNA, the CDR3 is TGTGCTAGCAGCTTGGCCAATAGGGATAATTCACCCCTCCACTTT.

This rearrangement joins TRBV9 to TRBJ2-2; maybe TRBD2 (5 bases). Germline values: CDR1 SGDLS, CDR2 YYNGEE. Trimming stripped 3 bases from V and 7 bases from J, with 13 bases between. The CDR3 consists of 14 residues. The CDR3, as DNA: TGTGCCAGCAGCGAGGCCAACGGGATCGGGGAGCTGTTTTTT. Its translation is CASSEANGIGELFF.

This chain links TRBV6-1 with TRBJ2-7; 8 positions match TRBD2. The J segment lost 1 base and the V segment lost 1 base, leaving 3 bases of the junction unmatched. The CDR3 consists of 15 residues. The germline gives CDR1 MNHNS, CDR2 SASEGT. CDR3 DNA: TGTGCCAGCAGTGAAGGGACTAGCCAATCCTACGAGCAGTACTTC. It specifies CASSEGTSQSYEQYF.

The V and J genes are TRBV27 and TRBJ1-1; 7 bases map to TRBD1. Germline V gives CDR1 MNHEY, CDR2 SMNVEV (reference sequence). CDR3 length: 14 residues. J lost 1 base, V lost 5 bases, and 4 bases had no gene match. CDR3 bases: TGTGCCAGCAGTCCTTGGACAGGGAACACTGAAGCTTTCTTT. Translated, it gives CASSPWTGNTEAFF.

The chain has TRBV10-3 and TRBJ1-2; possibly TRBD1 for D (5 bases). V lost 3 bases and J 8 bases, leaving 10 bases between the germline ends. Germline CDR1 ENHRY, CDR2 SYGVKD. The CDR3 contains 12 residues. The CDR3 coding sequence is TGTGCCATCAGTGAAAGGGAGGGGGGCTACACCTTC. Translation: CAISEREGGYTF.